This T cell receptor delta chain came from a study of Vδ1+ human thymocytes. Study conclusions and caveats: Thymic TRG and TRD repertoires appeared highly polyclonal, with Gaussian CDR3 length distributions.

Extracted RNA was reverse transcribed into cDNA. CDR3 amplicons came from multiplex PCR with pooled V-gene forward and constant-region reverse primers. TCRdb repeated clone calling on the multiplex PCR reads with CATT. This table has 50,000 to 60,000 delta-chain clones, more than 12% appearing once. The CDR3 consists of 16 residues. Germline V lookup: CDR1 TSWWSYY, CDR2 QGS. V lost 5 bases and J 4 bases, leaving 20 bases between the germline ends. Turning to this clone: The antigen is not known.

This TCR came from a girl under three years old who had congenital heart surgery. The gene calls are TRDV1 and TRDJ1, with D perhaps matching TRDD2 (5 bases). Sequencing input: Vdelta1+ gamma-delta thymocytes from the thymus. Regarding subset: FACS-sorted CD3+ TCRalphabeta- TCRVdelta1+ TCRVdelta2- thymocytes. As DNA, the CDR3 is TGTGCTCTTGGGACGTTTGAACCTACGGGTAACGATAAACTCATCTTT. It yields the protein CALGTFEPTGNDKLIF.